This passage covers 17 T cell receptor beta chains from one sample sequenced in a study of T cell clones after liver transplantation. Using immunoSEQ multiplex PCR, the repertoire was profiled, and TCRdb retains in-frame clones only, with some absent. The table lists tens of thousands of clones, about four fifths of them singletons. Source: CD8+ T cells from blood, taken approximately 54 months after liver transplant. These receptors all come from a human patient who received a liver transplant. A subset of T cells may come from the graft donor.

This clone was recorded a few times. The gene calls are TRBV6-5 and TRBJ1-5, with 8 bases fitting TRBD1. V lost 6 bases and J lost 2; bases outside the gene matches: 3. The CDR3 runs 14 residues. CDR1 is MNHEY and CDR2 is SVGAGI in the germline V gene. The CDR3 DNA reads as TGTGCCAGCAGGGACAGGGAGGGCAATCAGCCCCAGCATTTT. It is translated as CASRDREGNQPQHF.

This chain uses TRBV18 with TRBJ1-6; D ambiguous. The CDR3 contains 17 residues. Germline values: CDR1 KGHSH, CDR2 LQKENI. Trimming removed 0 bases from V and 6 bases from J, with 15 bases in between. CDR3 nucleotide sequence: TGTGCCAGCTCACCACCAGTAAGCGACCCTTTTAATTCACCCCTCCACTTT. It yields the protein CASSPPVSDPFNSPLHF.

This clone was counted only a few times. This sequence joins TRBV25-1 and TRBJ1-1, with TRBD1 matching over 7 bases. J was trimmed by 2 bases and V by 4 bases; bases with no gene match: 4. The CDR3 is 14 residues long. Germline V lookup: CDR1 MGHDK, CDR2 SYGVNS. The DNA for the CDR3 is TGTGCCAGCAGTGTCACAGGGGACAACACTGAAGCTTTCTTT. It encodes CASSVTGDNTEAFF.

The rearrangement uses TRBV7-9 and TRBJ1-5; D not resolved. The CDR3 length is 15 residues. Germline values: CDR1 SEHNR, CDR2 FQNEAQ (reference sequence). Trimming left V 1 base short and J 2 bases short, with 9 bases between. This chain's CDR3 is CASSLGGMGNQPQHF. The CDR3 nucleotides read TGTGCCAGCAGCTTAGGGGGTATGGGCAATCAGCCCCAGCATTTT.

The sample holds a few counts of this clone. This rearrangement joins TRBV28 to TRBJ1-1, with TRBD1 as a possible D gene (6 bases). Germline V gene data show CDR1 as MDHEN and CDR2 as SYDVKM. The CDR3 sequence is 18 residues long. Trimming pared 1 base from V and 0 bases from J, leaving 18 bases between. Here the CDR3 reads CASSLYISDSPMNTEAFF. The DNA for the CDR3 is TGTGCCAGCAGTTTATATATCTCGGACAGCCCAATGAACACTGAAGCTTTCTTT. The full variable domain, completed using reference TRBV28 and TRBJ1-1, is DVKVTQSSRYLVKRTGEKVFLECVQDMDHENMFWYRQDPGLGLRLIYFSYDVKMKEKGDIPEGYSVSREKKERFSLILESASTNQTSMYLCASSLYISDSPMNTEAFFGQGTRLTVV.

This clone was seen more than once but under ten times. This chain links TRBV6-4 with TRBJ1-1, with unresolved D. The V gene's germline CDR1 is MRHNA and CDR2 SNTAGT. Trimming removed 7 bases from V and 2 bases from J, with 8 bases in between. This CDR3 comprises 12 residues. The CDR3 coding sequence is TGTGCCAGCAAGGGCAGTAACACTGAAGCTTTCTTT. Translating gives CASKGSNTEAFF.

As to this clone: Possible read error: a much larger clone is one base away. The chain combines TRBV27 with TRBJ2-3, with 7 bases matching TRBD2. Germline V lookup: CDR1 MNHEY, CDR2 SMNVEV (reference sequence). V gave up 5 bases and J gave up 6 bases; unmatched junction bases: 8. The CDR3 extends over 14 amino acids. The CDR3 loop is CASSLAEPGDTQYF. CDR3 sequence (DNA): TGTGCCAGCAGTCTAGCGGAGCCAGGGGATACGCAGTATTTT.

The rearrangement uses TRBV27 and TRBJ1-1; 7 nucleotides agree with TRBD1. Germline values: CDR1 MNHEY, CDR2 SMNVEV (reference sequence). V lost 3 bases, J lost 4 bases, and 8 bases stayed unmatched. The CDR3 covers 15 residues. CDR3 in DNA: TGTGCCAGCAGTTTCAAGACAGGGTTGGGCACTGAAGCTTTCTTT. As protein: CASSFKTGLGTEAFF.

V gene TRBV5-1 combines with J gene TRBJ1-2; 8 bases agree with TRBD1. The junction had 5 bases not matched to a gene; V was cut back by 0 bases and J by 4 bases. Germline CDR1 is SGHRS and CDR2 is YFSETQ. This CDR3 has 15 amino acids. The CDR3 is CASSLGRDRIYGYTF. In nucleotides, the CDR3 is TGCGCCAGCAGCTTGGGTCGGGACAGGATCTATGGCTACACCTTC.

The CDR3 bases are TGTGCCAGCAGTTATGGCGGAGGGGATACAGATACGCAGTATTTT. It is translated as CASSYGGGDTDTQYF. This chain uses TRBV6-5 with TRBJ2-3; a weak D match, TRBD2 (6 bases). Between the trimmed V and J ends, which lost 3 bases and 3 bases, there was a span of 13 bases. CDR1 and CDR2 from the germline V gene are MNHEY and SVGAGI. CDR3 length: 15 residues.

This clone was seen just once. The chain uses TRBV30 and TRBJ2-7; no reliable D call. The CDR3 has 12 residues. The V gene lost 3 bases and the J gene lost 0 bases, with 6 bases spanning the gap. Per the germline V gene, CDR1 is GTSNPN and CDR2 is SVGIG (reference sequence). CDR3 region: CAWRTGSYEQYF. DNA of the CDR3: TGTGCCTGGAGGACGGGCTCCTACGAGCAGTACTTC.

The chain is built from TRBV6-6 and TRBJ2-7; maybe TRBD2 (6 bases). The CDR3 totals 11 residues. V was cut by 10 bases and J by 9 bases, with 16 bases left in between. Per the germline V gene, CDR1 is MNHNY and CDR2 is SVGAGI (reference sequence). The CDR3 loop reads CATRTPEGQYF. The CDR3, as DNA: TGTGCCACCCGGACCCCGGAGGGGCAGTACTTC.

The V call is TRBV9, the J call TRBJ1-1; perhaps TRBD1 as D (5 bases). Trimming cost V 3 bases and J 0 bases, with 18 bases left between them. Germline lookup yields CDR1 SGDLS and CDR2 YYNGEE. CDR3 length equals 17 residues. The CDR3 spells CASSAHLGGSMNTEAFF. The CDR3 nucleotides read TGTGCCAGCAGCGCCCATCTCGGGGGGAGTATGAACACTGAAGCTTTCTTT. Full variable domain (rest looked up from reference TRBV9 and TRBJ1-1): DSGVTQTPKHLITATGQRVTLRCSPRSGDLSVYWYQQSLDQGLQFLIQYYNGEERAKGNILERFSAQQFPDLHSELNLSSLELGDSALYFCASSAHLGGSMNTEAFFGQGTRLTVV.

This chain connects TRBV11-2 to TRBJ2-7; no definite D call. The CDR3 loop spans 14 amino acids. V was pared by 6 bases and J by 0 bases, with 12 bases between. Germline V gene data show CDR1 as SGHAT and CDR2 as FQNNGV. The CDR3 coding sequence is TGTGCCAGCAGAGAATTCGCGAGCTCCTACGAGCAGTACTTC. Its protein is CASREFASSYEQYF.

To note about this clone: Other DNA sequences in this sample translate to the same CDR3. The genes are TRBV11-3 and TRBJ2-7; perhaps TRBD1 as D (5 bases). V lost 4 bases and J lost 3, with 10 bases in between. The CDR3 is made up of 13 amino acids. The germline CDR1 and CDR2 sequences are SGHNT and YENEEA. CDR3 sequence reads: CASSSRDSYEQYF. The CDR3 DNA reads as TGTGCCAGCAGCTCTCGAGACAGCTACGAGCAGTACTTC.

In nucleotides, the CDR3 is TGTGCCAGCAGCAGAGACAGCCCAAGCTCCTACAATGAGCAGTTCTTC. This codes for CASSRDSPSSYNEQFF. The rearrangement links TRBV5-6 to TRBJ2-1; a possible D gene is TRBD1 (5 bases). Germline assignment: CDR1 SGHDT and CDR2 YYEEEE. CDR3 length equals 16 residues. Trimming removed 4 bases at V and 0 bases at J, with 14 bases between.

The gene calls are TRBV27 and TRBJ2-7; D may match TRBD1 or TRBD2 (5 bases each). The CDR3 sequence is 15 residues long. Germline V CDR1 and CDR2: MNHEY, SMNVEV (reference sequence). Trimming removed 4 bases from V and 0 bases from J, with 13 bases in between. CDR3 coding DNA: TGTGCCAGCAGTTCCGGGACCGACCGCTCCTACGAGCAGTACTTC. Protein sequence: CASSSGTDRSYEQYF.